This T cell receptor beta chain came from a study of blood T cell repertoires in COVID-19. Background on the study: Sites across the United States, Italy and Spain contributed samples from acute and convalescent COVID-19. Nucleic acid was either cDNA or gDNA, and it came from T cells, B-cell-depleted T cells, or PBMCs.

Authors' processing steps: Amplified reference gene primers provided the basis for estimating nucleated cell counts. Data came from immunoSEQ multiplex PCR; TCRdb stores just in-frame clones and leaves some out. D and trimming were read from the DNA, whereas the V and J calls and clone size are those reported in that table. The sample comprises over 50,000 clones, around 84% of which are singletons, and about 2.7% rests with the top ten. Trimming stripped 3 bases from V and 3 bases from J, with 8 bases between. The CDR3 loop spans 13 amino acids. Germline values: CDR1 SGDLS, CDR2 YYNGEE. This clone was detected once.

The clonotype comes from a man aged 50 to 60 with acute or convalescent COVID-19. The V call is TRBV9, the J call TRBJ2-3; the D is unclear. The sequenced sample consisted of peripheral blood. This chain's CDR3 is CASSARGTDTQYF. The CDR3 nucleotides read TGTGCCAGCAGCGCCCGAGGAACAGATACGCAGTATTTT. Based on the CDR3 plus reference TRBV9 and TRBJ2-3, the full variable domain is DSGVTQTPKHLITATGQRVTLRCSPRSGDLSVYWYQQSLDQGLQFLIQYYNGEERAKGNILERFSAQQFPDLHSELNLSSLELGDSALYFCASSARGTDTQYFGPGTRLTVL.